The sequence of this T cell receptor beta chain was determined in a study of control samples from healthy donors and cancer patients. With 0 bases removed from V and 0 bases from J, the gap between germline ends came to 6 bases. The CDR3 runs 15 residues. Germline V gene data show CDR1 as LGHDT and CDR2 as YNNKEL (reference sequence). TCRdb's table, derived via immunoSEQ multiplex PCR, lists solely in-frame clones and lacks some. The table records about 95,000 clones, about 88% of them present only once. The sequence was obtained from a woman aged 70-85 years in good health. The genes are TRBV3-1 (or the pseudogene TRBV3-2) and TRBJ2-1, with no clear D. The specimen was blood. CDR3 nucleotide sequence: TGTGCCAGCAGCCAAGATGCGAGCTCCTACAATGAGCAGTTCTTC. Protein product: CASSQDASSYNEQFF.